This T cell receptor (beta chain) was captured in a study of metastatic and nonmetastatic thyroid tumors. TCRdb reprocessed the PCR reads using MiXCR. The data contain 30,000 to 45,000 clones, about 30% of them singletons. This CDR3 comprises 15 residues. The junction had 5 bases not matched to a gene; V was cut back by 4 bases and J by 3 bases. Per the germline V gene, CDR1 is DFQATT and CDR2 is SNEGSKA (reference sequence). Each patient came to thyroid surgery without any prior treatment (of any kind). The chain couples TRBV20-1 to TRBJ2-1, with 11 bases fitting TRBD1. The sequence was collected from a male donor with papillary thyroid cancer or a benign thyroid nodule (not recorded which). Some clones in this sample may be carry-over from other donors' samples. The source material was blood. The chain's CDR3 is CSAKPGTGGYNEQFF. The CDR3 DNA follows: TGCAGTGCTAAACCCGGGACAGGGGGCTACAATGAGCAGTTCTTC.